This T cell receptor (beta chain) was recovered during a study of blood T cell repertoires in COVID-19. Assignments of participants to cohorts depended upon their own reported clinical history. Generated by immunoSEQ multiplex PCR, the TCRdb table keeps only in-frame clones and is missing some. The data show about 190,000 clones, more than 65% seen once. The CDR3 has 16 amino acids. CDR1 is SGHNT, CDR2 YYREEE, per germline (reference sequence). V was shortened by 4 bases and J by 7 bases, with 20 bases between the two germline ends. This chain connects TRBV5-4 to TRBJ2-2, with D tentatively TRBD1 (5 bases). The sequenced sample was PBMCs or T cells enriched from blood (not recorded which). This sequence was found in a woman aged 45-60 years with acute COVID-19. CDR3 amino acids: CASSGALTESIGELFF. CDR3 sequence (DNA): TGTGCCAGCAGCGGGGCTCTGACTGAATCCATCGGGGAGCTGTTTTTT.